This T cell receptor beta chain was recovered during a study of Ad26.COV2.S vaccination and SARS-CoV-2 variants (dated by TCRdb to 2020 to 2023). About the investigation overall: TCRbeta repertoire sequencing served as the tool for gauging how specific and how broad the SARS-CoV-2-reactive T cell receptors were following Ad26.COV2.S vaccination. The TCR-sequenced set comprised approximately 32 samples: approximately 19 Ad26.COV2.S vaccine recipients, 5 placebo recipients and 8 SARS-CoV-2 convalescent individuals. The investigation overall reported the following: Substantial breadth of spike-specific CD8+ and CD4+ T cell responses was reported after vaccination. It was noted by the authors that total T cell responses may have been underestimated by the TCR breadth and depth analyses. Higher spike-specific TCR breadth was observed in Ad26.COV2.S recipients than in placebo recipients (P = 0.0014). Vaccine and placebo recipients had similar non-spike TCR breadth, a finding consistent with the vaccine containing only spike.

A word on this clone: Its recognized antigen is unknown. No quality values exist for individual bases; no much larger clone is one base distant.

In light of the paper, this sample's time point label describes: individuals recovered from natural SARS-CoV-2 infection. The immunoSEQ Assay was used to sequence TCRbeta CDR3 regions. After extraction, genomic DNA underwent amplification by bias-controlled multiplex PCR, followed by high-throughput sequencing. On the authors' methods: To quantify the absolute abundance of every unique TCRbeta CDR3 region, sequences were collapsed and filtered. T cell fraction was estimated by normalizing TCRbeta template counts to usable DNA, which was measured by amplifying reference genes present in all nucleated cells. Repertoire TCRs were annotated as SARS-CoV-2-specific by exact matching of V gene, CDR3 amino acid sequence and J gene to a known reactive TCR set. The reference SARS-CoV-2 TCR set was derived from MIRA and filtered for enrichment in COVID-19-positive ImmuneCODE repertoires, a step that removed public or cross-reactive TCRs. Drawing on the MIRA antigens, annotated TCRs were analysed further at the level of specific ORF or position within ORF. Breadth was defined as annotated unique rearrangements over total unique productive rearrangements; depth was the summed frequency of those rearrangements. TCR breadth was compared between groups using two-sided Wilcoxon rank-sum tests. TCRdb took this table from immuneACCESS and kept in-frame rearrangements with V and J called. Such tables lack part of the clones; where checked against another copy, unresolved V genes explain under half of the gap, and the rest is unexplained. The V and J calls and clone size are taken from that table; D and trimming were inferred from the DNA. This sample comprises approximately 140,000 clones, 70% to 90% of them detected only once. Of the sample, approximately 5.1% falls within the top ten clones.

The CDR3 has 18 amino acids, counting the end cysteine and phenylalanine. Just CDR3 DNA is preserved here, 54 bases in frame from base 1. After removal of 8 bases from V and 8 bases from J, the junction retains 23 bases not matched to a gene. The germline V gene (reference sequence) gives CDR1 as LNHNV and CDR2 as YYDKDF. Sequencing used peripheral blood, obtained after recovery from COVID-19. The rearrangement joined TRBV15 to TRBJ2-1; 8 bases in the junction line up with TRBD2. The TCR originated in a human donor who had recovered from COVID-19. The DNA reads TGTGCCACCCTAGAGATACCCTACGCGGGGGGCCCTGGGGATGAGCAGTTCTTC. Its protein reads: CATLEIPYAGGPGDEQFF.